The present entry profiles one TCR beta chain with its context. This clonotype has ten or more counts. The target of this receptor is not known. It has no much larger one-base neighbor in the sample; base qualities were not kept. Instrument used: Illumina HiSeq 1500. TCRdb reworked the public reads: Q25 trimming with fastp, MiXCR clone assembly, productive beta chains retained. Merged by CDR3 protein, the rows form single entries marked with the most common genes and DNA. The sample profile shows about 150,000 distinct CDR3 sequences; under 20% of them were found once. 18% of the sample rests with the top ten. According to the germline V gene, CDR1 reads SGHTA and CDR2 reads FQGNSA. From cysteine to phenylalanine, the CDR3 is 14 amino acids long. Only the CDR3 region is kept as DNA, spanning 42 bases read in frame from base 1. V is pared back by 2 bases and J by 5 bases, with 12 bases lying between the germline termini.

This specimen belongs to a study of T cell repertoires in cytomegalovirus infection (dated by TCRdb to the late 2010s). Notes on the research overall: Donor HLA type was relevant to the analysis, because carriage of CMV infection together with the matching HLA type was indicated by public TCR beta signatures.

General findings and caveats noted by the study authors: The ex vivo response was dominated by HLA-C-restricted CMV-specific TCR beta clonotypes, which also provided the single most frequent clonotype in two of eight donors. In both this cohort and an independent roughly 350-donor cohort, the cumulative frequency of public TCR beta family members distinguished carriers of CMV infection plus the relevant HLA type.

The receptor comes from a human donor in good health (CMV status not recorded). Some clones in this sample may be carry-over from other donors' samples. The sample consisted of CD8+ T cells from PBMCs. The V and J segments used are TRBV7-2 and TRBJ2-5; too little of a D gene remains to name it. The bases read TGTGCCAGCAGCTTAAATTATGCGCCCGAGACCCAGTACTTC. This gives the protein CASSLNYAPETQYF.